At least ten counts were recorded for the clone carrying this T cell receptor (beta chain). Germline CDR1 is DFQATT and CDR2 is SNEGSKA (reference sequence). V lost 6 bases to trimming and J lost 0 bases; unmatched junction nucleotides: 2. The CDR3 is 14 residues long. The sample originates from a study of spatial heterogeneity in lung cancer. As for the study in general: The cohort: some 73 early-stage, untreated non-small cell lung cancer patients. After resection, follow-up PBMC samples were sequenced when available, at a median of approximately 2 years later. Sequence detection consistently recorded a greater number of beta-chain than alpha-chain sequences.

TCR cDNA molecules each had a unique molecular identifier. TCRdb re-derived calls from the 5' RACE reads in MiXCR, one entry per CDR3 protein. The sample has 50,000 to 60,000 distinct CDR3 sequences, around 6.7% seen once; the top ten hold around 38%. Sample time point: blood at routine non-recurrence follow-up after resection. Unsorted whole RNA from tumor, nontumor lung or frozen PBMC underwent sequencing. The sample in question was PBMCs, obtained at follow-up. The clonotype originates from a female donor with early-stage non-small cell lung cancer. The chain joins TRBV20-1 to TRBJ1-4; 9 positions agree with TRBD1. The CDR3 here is CSAGQGPTNEKLFF. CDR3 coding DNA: TGCAGTGCGGGACAGGGACCAACTAATGAAAAACTGTTTTTT.